This T cell receptor beta chain was retrieved from a study of post-analysis software for immune sequencing data. Whole-study context: The courses of disease that were included comprised relapsing-remitting, secondary progressive and progressive-relapsing multiple sclerosis.

This CDR3 region has 15 residues. Trimming left V 6 bases short and J 0 bases short, with 14 bases between. Germline CDR1 reads DFQATT; CDR2 reads SNEGSKA (reference sequence). With respect to this clonotype: What it binds is not known.

Tagging with unique molecular identifiers was a feature of the TCR beta cDNA libraries. TCRdb used MiXCR to reprocess the PCR reads, holding one entry per CDR3 protein. Among about 200,000 distinct CDR3 sequences listed, roughly 30% were seen once. Study results and caveats: A few TRBV segments appeared more often in patients than in controls, and TRBV5-6, TRBV5-1 and TRBV20-1 were among these. Those with multiple sclerosis, the patient group, showed significantly lower normalized Chao1 diversity than controls.

Sequencing was performed on blood. This chain connects TRBV20-1 to TRBJ1-4, with D maybe TRBD1 (6 bases). This TCR came from a girl aged 2 to 17 with multiple sclerosis. CDR3 coding DNA: TGCAGTGCCACACTGGACAGTGCAACTAATGAAAAACTGTTTTTT. Translated: CSATLDSATNEKLFF.